This paragraph reports one T cell receptor beta chain. Its antigen has not been determined. No qualities accompany the bases; no much larger clone lies one base away. The cohort consisted of hundreds of healthy bone marrow donors. Cohort members were all nominally healthy when sampled, although unrecorded immune exposures were likely present. The donor was CMV seronegative and belonged to the group of more than 300 seronegative cohort members. Every donor gave a peripheral blood sample, and the peripheral blood mononuclear cells from that sample were used for TCR beta sequencing. Genomic DNA was extracted from the blood cell samples with the Qiagen DNeasy Blood Extraction Kit. This record belongs to a study of cytomegalovirus exposure and HLA in healthy donors (dated by TCRdb to about 2017). Turning to the overall study: In an earlier analysis of some 550 of the donors, approximately 260 Gb of sequence data and some 120 million unique TCR beta sequences from roughly 180 million T cells were reported. On average, around 240,000 unique TCR beta nucleotide sequences were sequenced per donor among 350 to 400 genotyped donors of the cohort, with roughly 20% of those sequences being non-productive. Approximately 330 gigabases of sequencing data and approximately 92 million unique TCR sequences made up an early release that covered roughly 670 HLA-typed donors. In a later analysis, previously published TCR beta repertoires from several hundred donors were re-analyzed and high-resolution HLA genotyping was added so that TCR occurrence patterns could be studied. Every discovery cohort repertoire had been produced on one sequencing platform. In the later analysis, no new phenotypic data were used to find candidate immune exposures; instead, reliance was placed on TCR beta sequences and their occurrence across donors. An earlier analysis of 450 to 750 of the donors used high-throughput TCR beta sequencing to judge whether each TCR beta V gene segment behaved as functional or pseudogenic. The T cell repertoires of under 750 subjects were profiled by immunosequencing and related to cytomegalovirus serostatus. The aim of the study was to test whether cataloging public T cell receptors could identify signatures of past pathogen exposure. Genome-wide SNP genotypes for about three fifths of the 666 donors were used in a later genetic analysis, which treated that subset as a discovery cohort. A separate validation cohort of over a hundred different subjects was used in addition to the approximately 700-subject first cohort. Four to six DR-DQ haplotypes were handled as single units for association and clustering, since linkage in the cohort was strong. The number of donors typed differed by locus, with about 629-640 for A, B, C, DRB1 and DQB1, more than 500 for DQA1, over 600 for DPA1, and under 490 for DPB1. To predict cytomegalovirus infection status, the study combined high-throughput TCR immunosequencing, statistical association of individual TCRs with disease status, and machine learning. Donor age, sex, ethnicity and CMV serostatus were compiled together with the repertoire data. Of the roughly 400 genotyped donors, about 80% fell in the genetic ancestry cluster associated with self-reported Caucasian donors. Class I and class II HLA loci were covered by the typing at four-digit resolution. Paper-wide results and their limitations: In vitro tests confirmed that three of the cytomegalovirus-associated TCR beta chains recognize cytomegalovirus antigens. A further reported finding was that TCR beta sequences accurately predicted the HLA-A and HLA-B alleles for most subjects in the first cohort. The study listed 150 to 200 TCR beta chains as associated with cytomegalovirus. The sequencing pipeline was judged likely to have produced a cluster of highly shared sequence variants as a technical artifact. Correlated functional status among segregating V segments might reflect linkage disequilibrium, but an unknown experimental factor could not be ruled out. The authors suggested that the approach could potentially be generalized to other disease states and immunological phenotypes. In this cohort, only TCR beta chains were sequenced, and detectable features were limited by the absence of alpha or paired-chain data. For the cohort, immune exposure information was limited to CMV serostatus. In a later analysis, about 16,000 TCR beta sequences were associated with specific HLA alleles at a false discovery rate of 0.05. In a later analysis, the rate of TCR association differed among HLA loci, with DRB1 alleles having the most associated TCRs and HLA-C alleles having the fewest. While some public TCRs were present in many individuals, most TCR sequences turned up only very rarely across donors. In a later genetic analysis, a missense DCLRE1C variant was associated with V-gene and J-gene trimming of TCR beta chains, and the association was replicated in an independent cohort. In an earlier analysis of 450 to 750 of the donors, most TCR beta V segments appeared in productive rearrangements about 87% or about 30% of the time, broadly matching IMGT annotations. Presence/absence analyses assumed roughly uniform sequencing depth across donors, an assumption that may not hold. In a later analysis, several top co-occurrence clusters were reported to appear linked to parvovirus B19, influenza, CMV and Epstein-Barr virus. Because HLA typing was unavailable for some donors at each locus, only the typed subset was used in association tests. According to a later genetic analysis, donors in an Asian-associated ancestry cluster had fewer N-insertions in productive TCRs than the approximately 670-donor mean. Assigning TCR associations to individual alleles was difficult when HLA alleles, especially DR and DQ, strongly co-occurred. Most CMV-associated TCR beta chains appeared to be HLA-restricted in a later analysis, and the HLA associations seemed to be driven largely by CMV exposure. The earlier analysis of some 540 of the donors excluded 15 to 20 rarely observed V segments, including chromosome 9 orphons, because counts were too low. Some IMGT-functional V segments, including TRBV6-2 and TRBV6-3, could not be told apart with the 87-base-pair reads, so those segments were excluded. The classifier was reported to diagnose cytomegalovirus status with high specificity and sensitivity in both the original and validation cohorts. In a later analysis, HLA-associated TCR beta chains showed more clonal expansion and lower generation probabilities than non-associated chains that were equally common.

V is cut by 5 bases and J by 2 bases, and the space between the germline ends is 15 bases. The CDR1 and CDR2 encoded by the germline V gene (reference sequence) are MNHEY and SMNVEV. The CDR3 spans 15 residues, from the cysteine through the phenylalanine. Just CDR3 DNA is preserved here, 45 bases in frame from base 1. Libraries were made using the immunoSEQ multiplex PCR assay. For the multiplex PCR, a mixture combining 60 forward primers for TCR Vbeta segments and 13 reverse primers for TCR Jbeta segments was used. The CDR3 region of rearranged TCR beta genes was amplified from genomic DNA by a multiplex PCR assay. The amplified TCR beta libraries were sequenced on the Illumina HiSeq System as 87-base-pair reads. The authors' pipeline ran thus. In a later analysis, about 80 million unique TCR beta chains were counted across the approximately 640 repertoires, and around 10 million of these chains were shared by at least two donors. Raw reads were error-corrected and collapsed into unique sequences by a nearest-neighbor algorithm in which closely related sequences were merged to remove PCR and sequencing errors. V, D and J gene segments were assigned by aligning CDR3 sequences to IMGT reference sequences. For a sequence to be retained, a match of at least six nucleotides was required to both a V gene segment and a J gene segment. A rearrangement counted as productive if the CDR3 had no stop codons and remained in frame with V and J, and every other rearrangement counted as non-productive. Following IMGT convention, CDR3 was defined as the stretch from the second conserved V-encoded cysteine up to the conserved J-encoded phenylalanine. The earlier analysis of 500 to 750 of the donors excluded any sequence lacking an unambiguous match to a single V gene segment. In an earlier analysis of 587 of the donors, a V segment was called functional when productive rearrangements were above 56.7%, and segregating when the standard deviation between donors exceeded 5%. To diagnose cytomegalovirus status from the catalog of TCR beta chain sequences, a statistical classification framework was built. V and J gene assignment, in a later analysis, came from comparing TCR nucleotide sequences with IMGT/GENE-DB human TR gene sequences. A later analysis assigned CDR3 sequences and most-parsimonious VDJ recombination scenarios with the TCRdist pipeline. In a later analysis, every TCR beta chain was defined by the combination of its CDR3 amino acid sequence and its V-gene family, and reads without a unique V-gene family were dropped. In a later analysis, 550 to 650 highly shared, low-generation-probability nucleotide sequences were removed to address suspected cross-contamination and a sequencing artifact. In a later analysis, a clonal expansion index for each public chain was calculated from normalized within-repertoire ranks of inferred template counts. Generation probabilities in a later analysis came from a VDJ recombination model fitted to out-of-frame rearrangements, and those results were checked against IGoR. Hypergeometric tests were used in a later analysis to score TCR-TCR, TCR-HLA and TCR-CMV co-occurrence, with a repertoire-size bias correction applied to the TCR pairs. To estimate false discovery rates, a later analysis permuted the HLA or CMV assignments 20 times. A later analysis grouped co-occurring TCRs with DBSCAN, adding TCRdist sequence similarity when clustering within HLA-allele-positive subsets. Repertoires with fewer than 30,000 or more than 120,000 public chains, plus five repertoires with anomalous nucleotide sharing, were excluded from co-occurrence clustering. This immuneACCESS table, as held by TCRdb, lists in-frame sequences with V and J called but not all clones. Of the missing ones, under half trace to an unresolved V gene in checked studies; the others have no known cause. The D gene and trimming were derived from the DNA, and the V and J assignments and clone size from that table. The sample table lists fewer than 110,000 clones, more than 80% of them with a count of one. 3.5% to 5% of the sample is in the top ten clones.

What was sequenced was PBMCs. The sequence joins TRBV27 to TRBJ1-2; matching of 6 bases hints at TRBD1 as the D gene. The clonotype originates from a man aged 25 to 45 in good health and CMV-seronegative. CDR3 sequence: CASSQRQDLNYGYTF. Here is the DNA: TGTGCCAGCAGTCAGCGACAGGATTTAAACTATGGCTACACCTTC.